A single sample is the source of the 22 T cell receptor beta chains below, sequenced in a study of vaccination effects on CD4 cells after COVID-19. Libraries were prepared by immunoSEQ multiplex PCR; TCRdb keeps only in-frame clonotypes and omits some of them. This sample carries about 38,000 clones, 82% of them seen once, and the ten largest clones take less than 3.5%. For these TCRs, the target antigens are not known. Subsequent to a culture period of 10 to 11 days, CD4+ T cells were isolated. This sample comprised CD4+ T cells from PBMCs cultured without peptide, obtained before COVID-19 vaccination. The origin of the receptors is a human donor who received a COVID-19 vaccine.

This rearrangement joins TRBV5-1 to TRBJ2-7; 8 bases agree with TRBD1. This CDR3 comprises 13 residues. Per the germline V gene, CDR1 is SGHRS and CDR2 is YFSETQ. The trim removed 6 bases at V and 6 bases at J, leaving 8 bases unmatched. The CDR3 DNA sequence: TGCGCCAGCACCGAGACAGGGGCTGGCGAGCAGTACGTC. Its translation: CASTETGAGEQYV.

J is TRBJ2-5 and V is TRBV5-1; perhaps TRBD1 as D (7 bases). Per germline, CDR1 SGHRS and CDR2 YFSETQ. The CDR3 runs to 15 residues. Between the trimmed V and J ends, which lost 4 bases and 4 bases, there was a span of 17 bases. CDR3 DNA sequence: TGCGCCAGCAGCGCGGGACAGATTGGTTCAGAGACCCAGTACTTC. This sequence encodes CASSAGQIGSETQYF.

In this sample, this clone turned up once. This rearrangement joins TRBV15 to TRBJ1-5; D is unresolved. From germline, CDR1 is LNHNV and CDR2 YYDKDF (reference sequence). With 0 bases removed from V and 8 bases from J, the gap between germline ends came to 8 bases. The CDR3 runs 13 residues. For the CDR3, the DNA is TGTGCCACCAGCAGAGAACTATCGGAGCCCCAGCATTTT. Translating gives CATSRELSEPQHF.

This chain connects TRBV6-6 to TRBJ1-5, with 11 nucleotides matching TRBD1. Germline CDR1 is MNHNY and CDR2 is SVGAGI (reference sequence). The V segment lost 6 bases and the J segment 2 bases; nucleotides outside the gene matches: 6. The CDR3 extends over 16 amino acids. DNA for the CDR3: TGTGCCAGCAGCCGGACAGGGGGCATACGCAATCAGCCCCAGCATTTT. Amino acids: CASSRTGGIRNQPQHF.

This clone turned up a few times. This chain joins TRBV5-1 and TRBJ1-1; TRBD1 aligns across 9 bases. Germline V gene lookup returns CDR1 SGHRS and CDR2 YFSETQ. CDR3 length equals 17 residues. After removal of 1 base from V and 3 bases from J, the junction contained 10 bases not matched to a gene. For the CDR3, the DNA is TGCGCCAGCAGCTTGCAAGCCCAGGGACAGGGAGACACTGAAGCTTTCTTT. As protein: CASSLQAQGQGDTEAFF.

The genes are TRBV7-3 and TRBJ2-5; perhaps TRBD2 as D (5 bases). The CDR3 extends over 14 amino acids. The germline CDR1 and CDR2 sequences are SGHTA and FQGTGA. The V end lost 5 bases, the J end lost 1 base, and 11 bases lay between the germline ends. The CDR3 DNA reads as TGTGCCAGCAGCCTCGGAGGCAGCCAAGAGACCCAGTACTTC. Protein product: CASSLGGSQETQYF.

The rearrangement joins TRBV6-7 to TRBJ1-5, with 7 bases fitting TRBD1. TRBV6-7 is placed among ORFs of uncertain function. V dropped 6 bases and J dropped 4; count of bases not matched to a gene: 9. The CDR3 covers 15 residues. Here the CDR3 reads CASRSPTGRNQPQHF. The CDR3 coding sequence is TGTGCCAGCAGGTCTCCGACAGGGAGAAATCAGCCCCAGCATTTT.

This sequence joins TRBV10-3 and TRBJ2-1, with a tentative D call TRBD2 (7 bases). The CDR3 sequence is 16 residues long. From germline, CDR1 is ENHRY and CDR2 SYGVKD. Trimming removed 4 bases at V and 6 bases at J, with 19 bases between. The CDR3 loop reads CAISGGGGANSNEQFF. The DNA of the CDR3 is TGTGCCATCAGTGGGGGAGGGGGGGCCAACTCCAATGAGCAGTTCTTC.

The rearrangement links TRBV6-2 or TRBV6-3 to TRBJ1-4; D is perhaps TRBD1 (6 bases). The CDR3 has 16 amino acids. Germline CDR1 MNHEY, CDR2 SVGEGT. The germline V and J ends were trimmed by 0 bases and 5 bases, with 13 bases remaining between them. The CDR3, as DNA: TGTGCCAGCAGTTACTCGGCGGTTACAGGGAATGAAAAACTGTTTTTT. This translates into CASSYSAVTGNEKLFF.

The V call is TRBV28, the J call TRBJ2-7, with 7 positions matching TRBD1. J lost 3 bases, V lost 6 bases, and 5 bases had no gene match. The CDR3 totals 13 residues. From germline, CDR1 is MDHEN and CDR2 SYDVKM. The DNA for the CDR3 is TGTGCCAGCAGCCTGGGGACAGTCTACGAGCAGTACGTC. Translated, it gives CASSLGTVYEQYV.

This sequence joins TRBV27 and TRBJ2-4, with TRBD2 as a possible D gene (5 bases). In germline, CDR1 is MNHEY, CDR2 SMNVEV (reference sequence). The CDR3 totals 13 residues. V was cut by 0 bases and J by 5 bases, with 5 bases left in between. The CDR3: CASSLSGENIQYF. CDR3 DNA sequence: TGTGCCAGCAGTTTATCCGGGGAAAACATTCAGTACTTC.

This clone was observed once. This chain links TRBV21-1 with TRBJ2-6; TRBD1, the table's D call, lacks a check against the DNA. TRBV21-1 is reported as a pseudogene. This CDR3 has 18 residues. This chain's CDR3 is CASSPSLRYDMGANVLTF. DNA for the CDR3: TGTGCCAGCAGCCCCTCTTTACGATATGACATGGGGGCCAACGTCCTGACTTTC.

The chain couples TRBV2 to TRBJ2-3; TRBD2 matches at 15 bases. V lost 2 bases to trimming and J lost 0 bases; unmatched junction nucleotides: 3. CDR3 length equals 18 residues. CDR1 and CDR2 from the germline V gene are SNHLY and FYNNEI. The CDR3 loop reads CASSEPGLAGGSTDTQYF. In DNA form, the CDR3 reads TGTGCCAGCAGTGAACCGGGACTAGCGGGGGGAAGCACAGATACGCAGTATTTT.

In its sample, this clone was seen once. The chain carries TRBV12-3 or TRBV12-4 and TRBJ1-2; no firm D call. This CDR3 has 12 amino acids. Trimming removed 5 bases from V and 3 bases from J, with 7 bases in between. The CDR3 DNA reads TGTGCCAGCAGTACAAACTACTATGGCTACACCTTC. Protein product: CASSTNYYGYTF.

This rearrangement joins TRBV19 to TRBJ2-3; TRBD1 matches 7 bases. The V gene end was trimmed by 1 base and the J gene end by 2 bases; junction bases not matched to a gene: 12. The CDR3 has 18 residues. Germline V gene lookup returns CDR1 LNHDA and CDR2 SQIVND (reference sequence). The CDR3 spells CASSIVWAWDSTTDTQYF. CDR3 nucleotide sequence: TGTGCCAGTAGTATAGTTTGGGCGTGGGACAGCACCACAGATACGCAGTATTTT.

J is TRBJ2-3 and V is TRBV14; D is undetermined. The CDR3 is 14 residues long. The germline V gene has CDR1 SGHDN and CDR2 FVKESK. V was pared by 4 bases and J by 2 bases, with 10 bases between. The DNA for the CDR3 is TGTGCCAGCAGCCTGGTGGGAACCACAGATACGCAGTATTTT. As protein: CASSLVGTTDTQYF.

The V gene is TRBV12-3 or TRBV12-4, the J gene TRBJ1-5; D remains ambiguous. The CDR3 contains 12 residues. The germline V and J ends were trimmed by 6 bases and 5 bases, with 8 bases remaining between them. CDR3 DNA: TGTGCCAGCAGCCCCGTCTATCAGCCCCAGCATTTT. It encodes CASSPVYQPQHF.

The rearrangement joins TRBV11-2 to TRBJ1-4; D not certain. This CDR3 has 15 amino acids. CDR1 and CDR2 (germline): SGHAT, FQNNGV. The ends were cut back, 1 base at V and 2 bases at J, with 8 bases in the middle. DNA of the CDR3: TGTGCCAGCAGCTTAGTGGCAGGTACTAATGAAAAACTGTTTTTT. It is translated as CASSLVAGTNEKLFF.

The chain couples TRBV29-1 to TRBJ2-5; 10 bases fit TRBD1. Germline loops: CDR1 SQVTM, CDR2 ANQGSEA. There are 16 residues in the CDR3. The ends lost 6 bases at V and 3 bases at J; junction bases unmatched: 13. The CDR3 nucleotides are TGCAGCGTAGGGGACAGGGGTTATATGCGAAAAGAGACCCAGTACTTC. Its translation is CSVGDRGYMRKETQYF.

CDR3 in amino acids: CSVEVAGGPAETQYF. CDR3 coding DNA: TGCAGCGTTGAAGTAGCGGGGGGGCCGGCGGAGACCCAGTACTTC. The chain recombines TRBV29-1 with TRBJ2-5; 11 nucleotides match TRBD2. This CDR3 spans 15 amino acids. The junction had 6 bases not matched to a gene; V was cut back by 1 base and J by 5 bases. The germline gives CDR1 SQVTM, CDR2 ANQGSEA.

This clone was observed a single time. The CDR3: CASSLGNRDRYEQYV. In DNA form, the CDR3 reads TGTGCCAGCTCGCTGGGGAACAGGGACCGCTACGAGCAGTACGTC. The V gene is TRBV18, the J gene TRBJ2-7; D is perhaps TRBD1 (6 bases). CDR1 and CDR2 (germline): KGHSH, LQKENI. The V end lost 6 bases, the J end lost 3 bases, and 18 bases lay between the germline ends. The CDR3 extends over 15 amino acids.

This clone was detected once. CDR3 protein: CATSETRTGRSETQYF. Here the CDR3 DNA reads TGTGCCACCAGTGAGACGCGGACAGGGAGATCCGAGACCCAGTACTTC. V gene TRBV24-1 combines with J gene TRBJ2-5; 8 bases are a match to TRBD1. The CDR3 consists of 16 residues. V was clipped by 4 bases and J by 5 bases; unmatched bases: 11. Germline V gives CDR1 KGHDR, CDR2 SFDVKD.